A selection of T cell receptor beta chains follows, all from one sample in a study of graft-versus-host responses after intestinal transplantation. Sequenced by immunoSEQ multiplex PCR; TCRdb stores in-frame clones only, minus some. This table has 25,000 to 35,000 clones, roughly 80% appearing once. For these receptors, no antigen is known. The sample in question was unstimulated CD8+ T cells sorted from spleen or lymph node cells, obtained before intestinal transplant. These receptors all come from a human donor who received an intestinal transplant. Each CDR3 is given with its conserved first and last residue. Each record gives: V gene, J gene, D gene, clone size, CDR3 DNA, CDR3 protein. D genes are given only for firm matches. Some rows have no size entry. The others give once, few or many, or a class for an expanded clone.

TRBV6-5	TRBJ2-1	TRBD2	-	TGTGCCAGCAACTCGGGTAGCGGGGGAGATGAGCAGTTCTTC	CASNSGSGGDEQFF
TRBV7-9	TRBJ1-5	TRBD1	-	TGTGCCAGCAGCGCCTGGACGACAGGGGGCGGTCAGCCCCAGCATTTT	CASSAWTTGGGQPQHF
TRBV6-1	TRBJ2-2	TRBD1	-	TGTGCCAGCAGTGGGGGACAGGGTACCGGGGAGCTGTTTTTT	CASSGGQGTGELFF
TRBV11-2	TRBJ2-7	-	-	TGTGCCAGCAGCTTAGGGACAGGAGGGACCAGCTCCTACGAGCAGTACTTC	CASSLGTGGTSSYEQYF
TRBV5-6	TRBJ2-5	TRBD1	-	TGTGCCAGCAGCTTGGGTCCAGGGGGCGGGAAAGAGACCCAGTACTTC	CASSLGPGGGKETQYF
TRBV7-8	TRBJ2-3	-	-	TGTGCCAGCAGCTTAGCCCGAGCGGTGACTAGCACAGATACGCAGTATTTT	CASSLARAVTSTDTQYF
TRBV28	TRBJ2-7	TRBD2	-	TGTGCCAGCAGTTTATCTAGCGGCTACGAGCAGTACTTC	CASSLSSGYEQYF
TRBV9	TRBJ1-5	-	once	TGTGCCAGCAGCGTAGGCGGGACTGGAAATCAGCCCCAGCATTTT	CASSVGGTGNQPQHF
TRBV9	TRBJ1-2	-	-	TGTGCCAGCAGCAACAATTTCAGGGGCCCCTTTAACTATGGCTACACCTTC	CASSNNFRGPFNYGYTF
TRBV19	TRBJ2-1	TRBD2	-	TGTGCCAGTAGTATAGGGGCGGGAGGGGGTGAGTTCTTC	CASSIGAGGGEFF
TRBV7-2	TRBJ2-3	TRBD2	-	TGTGCCAGCAGCGCCTGGACTAGCGGTGCAGATACGCAGTATTTT	CASSAWTSGADTQYF
TRBV6-6	TRBJ2-7	TRBD2	-	TGTGCCAGCACTACGAGACTAGCTCCTAACGAGCAGTACTTC	CASTTRLAPNEQYF
TRBV4-1	TRBJ2-3	-	once	TGCGCCAGCAGCCAACCCACCGGAGATACGCAGTATTTT	CASSQPTGDTQYF
TRBV5-8	TRBJ2-3	TRBD1	-	TGTGCCAGCAGCTTGGTAGCCGACAGGGAGATAGATACGCAGTATTTT	CASSLVADREIDTQYF
TRBV6-5	TRBJ2-7	TRBD1	-	TGTGCCATCGGACAGGGCCAGGAGCAGTACTTC	CAIGQGQEQYF
TRBV5-1	TRBJ2-2	TRBD2	-	TGCGCCAGCAGATTCGCCCTACTAGCGGGACGACTCGGGAACACCGGGGAGCTGTTTTTT	CASRFALLAGRLGNTGELFF